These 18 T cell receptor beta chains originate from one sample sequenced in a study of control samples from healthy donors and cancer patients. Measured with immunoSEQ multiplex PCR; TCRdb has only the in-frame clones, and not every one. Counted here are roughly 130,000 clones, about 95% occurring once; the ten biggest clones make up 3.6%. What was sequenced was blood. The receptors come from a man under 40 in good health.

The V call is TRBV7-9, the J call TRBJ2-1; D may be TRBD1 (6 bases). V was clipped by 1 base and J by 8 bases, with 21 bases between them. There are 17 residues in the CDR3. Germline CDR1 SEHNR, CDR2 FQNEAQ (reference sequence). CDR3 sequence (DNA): TGTGCCAGCAGCTTAGATCAGGCAGGGGAAGGGGTCGATGAGCAGTTCTTC. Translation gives CASSLDQAGEGVDEQFF.

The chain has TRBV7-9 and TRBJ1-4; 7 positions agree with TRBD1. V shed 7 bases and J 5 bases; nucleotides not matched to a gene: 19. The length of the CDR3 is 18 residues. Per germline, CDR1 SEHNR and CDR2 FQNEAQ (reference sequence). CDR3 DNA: TGTGCCAGCACTCCGGGGTGGGACAGACCGACAGTAAATGAAAAACTGTTTTTT. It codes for CASTPGWDRPTVNEKLFF.

The CDR3: CASSIGVAYEQFF. CDR3 nucleotide sequence: TGTGCCAGTAGTATAGGTGTGGCCTATGAGCAGTTCTTC. This sequence joins TRBV19 and TRBJ2-1; D remains unclear. The V end lost 1 base, the J end lost 8 bases, and 9 bases lay between the germline ends. CDR1 and CDR2 from the germline V gene are LNHDA and SQIVND (reference sequence). CDR3 length equals 13 residues.

CDR3 DNA: TGTGCCAGCAGCCAAGTGGAGGCAGTGATCATGAACACTGAAGCTTTCTTT. This codes for CASSQVEAVIMNTEAFF. This rearrangement joins TRBV4-2 to TRBJ1-1; D unclear. The V gene's germline CDR1 is LGHNA and CDR2 YNFKEQ. V was shortened by 1 base and J by 0 bases, with 15 bases between the two germline ends. The CDR3 sequence is 17 residues long.

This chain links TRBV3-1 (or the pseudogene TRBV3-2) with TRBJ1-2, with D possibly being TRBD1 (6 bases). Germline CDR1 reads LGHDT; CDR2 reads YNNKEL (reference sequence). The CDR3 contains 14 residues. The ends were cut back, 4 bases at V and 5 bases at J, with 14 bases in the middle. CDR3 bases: TGTGCCAGCAGCCCGTCCCGGGACATGTATGGCTACACCTTC. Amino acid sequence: CASSPSRDMYGYTF.

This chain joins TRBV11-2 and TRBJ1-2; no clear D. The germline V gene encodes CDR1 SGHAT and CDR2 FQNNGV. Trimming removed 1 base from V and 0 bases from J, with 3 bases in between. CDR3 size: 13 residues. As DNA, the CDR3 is TGTGCCAGCAGCTTAGTTGCTAACTATGGCTACACCTTC. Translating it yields CASSLVANYGYTF.

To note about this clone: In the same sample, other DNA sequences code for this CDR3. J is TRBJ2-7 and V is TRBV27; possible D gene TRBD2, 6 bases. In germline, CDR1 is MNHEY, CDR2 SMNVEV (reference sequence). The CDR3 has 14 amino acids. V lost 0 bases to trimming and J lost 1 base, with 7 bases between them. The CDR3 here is CASSLSGGSYEQYF. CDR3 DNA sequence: TGTGCCAGCAGTTTATCCGGGGGATCCTACGAGCAGTACTTC.

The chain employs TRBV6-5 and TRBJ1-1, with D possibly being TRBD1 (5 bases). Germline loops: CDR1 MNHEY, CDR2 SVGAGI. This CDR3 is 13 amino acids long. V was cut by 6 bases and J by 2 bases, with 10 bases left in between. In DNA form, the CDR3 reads TGTGCCAGCAGCCAGGGTGTTAACACTGAAGCTTTCTTT. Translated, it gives CASSQGVNTEAFF.

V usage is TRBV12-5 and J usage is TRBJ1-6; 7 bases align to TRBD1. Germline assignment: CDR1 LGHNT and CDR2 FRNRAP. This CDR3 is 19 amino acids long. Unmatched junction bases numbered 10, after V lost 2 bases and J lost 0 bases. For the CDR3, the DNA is TGTGCTAGTGGTTTGCCCACCGGACAGGCGAGCTCCTATAATTCACCCCTCCACTTT. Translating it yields CASGLPTGQASSYNSPLHF.

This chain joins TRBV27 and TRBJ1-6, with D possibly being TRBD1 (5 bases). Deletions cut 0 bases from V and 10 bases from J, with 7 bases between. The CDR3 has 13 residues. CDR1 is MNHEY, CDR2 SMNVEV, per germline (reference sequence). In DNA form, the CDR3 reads TGTGCCAGCAGTTTATCGGGGGTCTCACCCCTCCACTTT. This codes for CASSLSGVSPLHF.

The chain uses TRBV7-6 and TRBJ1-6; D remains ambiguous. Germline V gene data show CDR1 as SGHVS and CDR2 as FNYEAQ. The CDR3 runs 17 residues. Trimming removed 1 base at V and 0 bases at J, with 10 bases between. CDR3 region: CASSLEQMSSYNSPLHF. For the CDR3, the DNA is TGTGCCAGCAGCTTAGAACAGATGAGCTCCTATAATTCACCCCTCCACTTT.

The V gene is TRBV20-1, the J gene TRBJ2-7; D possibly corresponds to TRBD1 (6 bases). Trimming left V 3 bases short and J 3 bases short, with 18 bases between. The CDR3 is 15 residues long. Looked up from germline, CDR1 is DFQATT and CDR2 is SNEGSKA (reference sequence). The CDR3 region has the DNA TGCAGTGCTAGTGCCCTACAGGGAGCTATCTACGAGCAGTACTTC. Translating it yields CSASALQGAIYEQYF.

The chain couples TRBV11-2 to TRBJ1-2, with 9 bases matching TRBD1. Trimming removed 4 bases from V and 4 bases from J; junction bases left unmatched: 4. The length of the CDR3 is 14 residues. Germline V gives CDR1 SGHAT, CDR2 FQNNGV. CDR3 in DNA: TGTGCCAGCAGCTCTTCGACAGGGGGCTATGGCTACACCTTC. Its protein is CASSSSTGGYGYTF.

The CDR3 DNA sequence: TGTGCCAGCAGCTCCCCTAGCGGGGGGAAGTACGAGCAGTACTTC. Its protein is CASSSPSGGKYEQYF. The chain recombines TRBV27 with TRBJ2-7; 11 bases align to TRBD2. Germline V gene sequence: CDR1 MNHEY, CDR2 SMNVEV (reference sequence). This CDR3 region has 15 residues. Unmatched junction bases numbered 8, after V lost 6 bases and J lost 4 bases.

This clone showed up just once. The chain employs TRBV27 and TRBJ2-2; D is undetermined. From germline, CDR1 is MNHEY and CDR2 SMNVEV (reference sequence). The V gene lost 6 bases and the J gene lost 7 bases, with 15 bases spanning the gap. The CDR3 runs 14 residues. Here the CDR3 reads CASSIQTSGGELFF. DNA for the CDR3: TGTGCCAGCAGCATTCAGACTTCTGGCGGGGAGCTGTTTTTT.

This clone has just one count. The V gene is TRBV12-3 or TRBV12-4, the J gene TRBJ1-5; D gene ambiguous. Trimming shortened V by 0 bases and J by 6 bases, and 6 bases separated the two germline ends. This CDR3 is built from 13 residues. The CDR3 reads CASSLAGGQPQHF. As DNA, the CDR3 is TGTGCCAGCAGTTTAGCAGGAGGTCAGCCCCAGCATTTT.

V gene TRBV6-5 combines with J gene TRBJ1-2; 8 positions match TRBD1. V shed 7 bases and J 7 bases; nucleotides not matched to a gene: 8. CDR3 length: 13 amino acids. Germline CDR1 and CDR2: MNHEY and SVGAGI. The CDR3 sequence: CASTFGQGGGYTF. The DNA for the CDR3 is TGTGCCAGCACTTTCGGACAGGGAGGTGGCTACACCTTC.

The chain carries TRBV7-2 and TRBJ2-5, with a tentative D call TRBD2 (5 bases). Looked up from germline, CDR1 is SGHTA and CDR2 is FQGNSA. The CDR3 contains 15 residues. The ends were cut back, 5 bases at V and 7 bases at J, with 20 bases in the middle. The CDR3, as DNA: TGTGCCAGCAGCCCGCCCGGGATTGGGGATGGGACCCAGTACTTC. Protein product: CASSPPGIGDGTQYF.